These T cell receptor beta chains were read from a single sample in a study of OX40 agonist ivuxolimab in advanced cancers. Some clones are missing from TCRdb's copy, which holds only in-frame ones; the method was immunoSEQ multiplex PCR. The sample lists 55,000 to 90,000 clones, 75% to 90% occurring once. Sample: CD4+ or CD8+ T cells sorted from blood, taken in a trial of the OX40 agonist ivuxolimab. The receptor source for this set is an adult with an advanced solid tumor such as melanoma, head and neck, liver or kidney cancer. CDR3s include the opening cysteine and the closing phenylalanine or tryptophan. A D gene is named only where the DNA matches it firmly. Where a row states a size, it is once, few, many or the class of an expanded clone; other rows omit it.

j_gene | v_gene | abundance | d_gene | CDR3nt | CDR3aa
TRBJ2-7 | TRBV30 | NA | TRBD1 | TGTGCCTGGAGCGCACCCCTTTGGGACAGCAAATACGAGCAGTACTTC | CAWSAPLWDSKYEQYF
TRBJ2-5 | TRBV14 | NA | NA | TGTGCCAGCAGCCAAGATTGGGTGGGTCCCCAGTACTTC | CASSQDWVGPQYF
TRBJ1-5 | TRBV11-2 | few | NA | TGTGCCAGCAGCCCGCAGGGGAGCAATCAGCCCCAGCATTTT | CASSPQGSNQPQHF
TRBJ1-5 | TRBV6-1 | NA | NA | TGTGCCAGCAGTGAACGCAGGGCAAATCAGCCCCAGCATTTT | CASSERRANQPQHF
TRBJ2-5 | TRBV4-2 | NA | NA | TGTGCCAGCAGCCTCTTGGGGGGAGAGACCCAGTACTTC | CASSLLGGETQYF
TRBJ2-3 | TRBV30 | NA | NA | TGTGCCTGGAGTAAGGTCCGCACAGATACGCAGTATTTT | CAWSKVRTDTQYF
TRBJ1-1 | TRBV9 | NA | NA | TGTGCCAGCAGCGTAGATCGGGCACCAACGGTGGAAGCTTTCTTT | CASSVDRAPTVEAFF
TRBJ2-7 | TRBV5-1 | NA | NA | TGCGCCAGCAGCCCCGAGAGTGGTGGAGACGGGAGTGGTGTCGACGAGCAGTACTTC | CASSPESGGDGSGVDEQYF
TRBJ1-5 | TRBV4-1 | NA | NA | TGCGCCAGCAGCCAAGATCCGAGGGGTAGTCAGCCCCAGCATTTT | CASSQDPRGSQPQHF
TRBJ2-2 | TRBV5-1 | NA | NA | TGCGCCAGCAGAAGGGAAAGCACCGGGGAGCTGTTTTTT | CASRRESTGELFF
TRBJ2-1 | TRBV5-1 | NA | NA | TGCGCCAGCAGCCCCGGCGGCTTCGACAATGAGCAGTTCTTC | CASSPGGFDNEQFF
TRBJ1-2 | TRBV5-5 | few | NA | TGTGCCAGCAGCCGGGTGGGGGCTAACTATGGCTACACCTTC | CASSRVGANYGYTF
TRBJ2-1 | TRBV19 | NA | TRBD2 | TGTGCCAGTAGTATAGGACTAGCGGGAGGAAGATCCTACAATGAGCAGTTCTTC | CASSIGLAGGRSYNEQFF
TRBJ2-5 | TRBV6-6 | NA | TRBD2 | TGTGCCAGCAGTTACCTAGCGGCAGAGACCCAGTACTTC | CASSYLAAETQYF
TRBJ1-3 | TRBV9 | NA | TRBD1 | TGTGCCAGCAGCGTCGGGACAGGACCTGGAAACACCATATATTTT | CASSVGTGPGNTIYF
TRBJ1-2 | TRBV5-1 | NA | TRBD1 | TGCGCCAGCACCGAAGGGGGCGCGGACTATGGCTACACCTTC | CASTEGGADYGYTF
TRBJ2-5 | TRBV7-9 | NA | NA | TGTGCCAGCAGCTTTCAAGAGACCCAGTACTTC | CASSFQETQYF
TRBJ1-5 | TRBV28 | once | NA | TGTGCCGGGGGCTCAGGGAATCAGCCCCAGCATTTT | CAGGSGNQPQHF
TRBJ2-7 | TRBV6-1 | NA | NA | TGTGCCAGCAGTGAATTGTCCGAGCAGTACTTC | CASSELSEQYF
TRBJ2-3 | TRBV28 | once | NA | TGTGCCAGCAGTTTATCCAGTCTGGGGCGGGGTGCTAGCACAGATACGCAGTATTTT | CASSLSSLGRGASTDTQYF
TRBJ1-3 | TRBV2 | NA | TRBD1 | TGTGCCAGCAGCTCAATAGGACAGGGCTTTGCTGGAAACACCATATATTTT | CASSSIGQGFAGNTIYF
TRBJ2-6 | TRBV5-4 | NA | TRBD1 | TGTGCCAGCAGCACCGGGGGCAGGGGGCCTGGGGCCAACGTCCTGACTTTC | CASSTGGRGPGANVLTF
TRBJ2-5 | TRBV6-5 | NA | NA | TGTGCCAGCGTTCCCAGGTTGGGTGGGGAGACCCAGTACTTC | CASVPRLGGETQYF
TRBJ1-6 | TRBV19 | NA | NA | TGTGCCAGTAGCGGAGCAGGGACCTATAATTCACCCCTCCACTTT | CASSGAGTYNSPLHF
TRBJ1-1 | TRBV6-6 | NA | NA | TGTGCCAGCTGCCCGCGAGCGGGACTGAACACTGAAGCTTTCTTT | CASCPRAGLNTEAFF
TRBJ1-3 | TRBV6-1 | NA | NA | TGTGCCAGCAAACACAGGGGAAACACCATATATTTT | CASKHRGNTIYF
TRBJ1-2 | TRBV30 | NA | NA | TGTGCCTGGAGTGGGCAGGGGATTGCCTATGGCTACACCTTC | CAWSGQGIAYGYTF
TRBJ1-2 | TRBV4-1 | NA | NA | TGCGCCAGCAGCCACCCCCCCCGAGGCAGTGGTGGCTACACCTTC | CASSHPPRGSGGYTF
TRBJ2-3 | TRBV30 | NA | TRBD2 | TGTGCCTCTCTACGACTAGCGGGAGTAGGGGATACGCAGTATTTT | CASLRLAGVGDTQYF
TRBJ1-4 | TRBV27 | NA | NA | TGTGCCAGCACCGTGGTTGAAAAACTGTTTTTT | CASTVVEKLFF
TRBJ1-2 | TRBV9 | NA | TRBD1 | TGTGCCAGCAGCGGCGGGACAGGACTATATGGCTACACCTTC | CASSGGTGLYGYTF
TRBJ1-2 | TRBV10-3 | few | TRBD1 | TGTGCCATCAGGGAAGACGACAGGGGACGTGTCGGCTACACCTTC | CAIREDDRGRVGYTF
TRBJ2-5 | TRBV19 | NA | TRBD1 | TGTGCCAGTAGTCCCTCGACAGGGTTTAGCGTGACCCAGTACTTC | CASSPSTGFSVTQYF
TRBJ1-4 | TRBV5-1 | NA | NA | TGCGCCAGCAGACAGGGCAATGAAAAACTGTTTTTT | CASRQGNEKLFF
TRBJ2-6 | TRBV5-1 | once | NA | TGCGCCAGCAGCTTGGGGGTAATATCTGGGGCCAACGTCCTGACTTTC | CASSLGVISGANVLTF
TRBJ1-2 | TRBV25-1 | NA | NA | TGTGCCAGCAGTGAGAGAACCCATGGCTACACCTTC | CASSERTHGYTF
TRBJ2-6 | TRBV5-1 | NA | NA | TGCGCCAGCAGCTTGGACCTGTCTGGGGCCAACGTCCTGACTTTC | CASSLDLSGANVLTF
TRBJ2-5 | TRBV18 | NA | NA | TGTGCCAGCTCACTAGTGACTGTACAAGAGACCCAGTACTTC | CASSLVTVQETQYF
TRBJ2-2 | TRBV4-1 | NA | TRBD1 | TGCGCCAGCAGCCGGACTCCGGACAGGGCAACCGGGGAGCTGTTTTTT | CASSRTPDRATGELFF
TRBJ1-2 | TRBV18 | few | NA | TGTGCCAGCTCACCAAGGCCGCACGATCGGGGCTACACCTTC | CASSPRPHDRGYTF
TRBJ1-3 | TRBV9 | NA | NA | TGTGCCAGCAGCGTAGCTTTGGGGGCTGGAAACACCATATATTTT | CASSVALGAGNTIYF
TRBJ1-6 | TRBV18 | NA | TRBD1 | TGTGCCAGCTCACCACCAGGACAGGAAAATTCACCCCTCCACTTT | CASSPPGQENSPLHF
TRBJ1-2 | TRBV7-6 | NA | NA | TGTGCCAGCAGCTACGGGCCCCACTACTATGGCTACACCTTC | CASSYGPHYYGYTF
TRBJ1-6 | TRBV19 | NA | NA | TGTGCCAGTAGAGACAGAATAACACCCTATAATTCACCCCTCCACTTT | CASRDRITPYNSPLHF
TRBJ1-3 | TRBV5-5 | NA | TRBD1 | TGTGCCAGCAGCTTGGGACAGGGGGCTGGAAACACCATATATTTT | CASSLGQGAGNTIYF
TRBJ2-2 | TRBV9 | NA | NA | TGTGCCAGCAGCGTAGCATCTAGCGAGTACACCGGGGAGCTGTTTTTT | CASSVASSEYTGELFF
TRBJ1-6 | TRBV2 | few | NA | TGTGCCATTGATGGCCTTACACGGCGCTCAGATAATTCACCCCTCCACTTT | CAIDGLTRRSDNSPLHF
TRBJ1-1 | TRBV19 | NA | NA | TGTGCCAGTAGCCGGGGGAGGAGCACTGAAGCTTTCTTT | CASSRGRSTEAFF
TRBJ1-5 | TRBV7-9 | once | NA | TGTGCCAGCAGCTCCTCGGGGTCGGATCAGCCCCAGCATTTT | CASSSSGSDQPQHF